This T cell receptor beta chain was sequenced during a study of blood T cell repertoires in COVID-19. Germline V lookup: CDR1 KGHSH, CDR2 LQKENI. V shed 0 bases and J shed 1 base, with 4 bases lying between them. The CDR3 is 14 amino acids. Profiling relied on immunoSEQ multiplex PCR, and the TCRdb table lists in-frame clones only, not all of them. The data show under 150,000 clones, with around 89% seen just once and roughly 1.4% held by the top ten. This clone has a single count. This chain links TRBV18 with TRBJ1-3; D is unclear. The origin of this receptor is a human donor in a cohort sampled during active COVID-19. Sequenced input: peripheral blood. CDR3 protein: CASSPPISGNTIYF. In DNA, the CDR3 is TGTGCCAGCTCACCACCTATATCTGGAAACACCATATATTTT.